This T cell receptor (beta chain) stems from a study of memory CD4+ T cells and cytomegalovirus serostatus. Across the whole study: Of the healthy Belgian adults, 9 were CMV seropositive and 24 seronegative. Notes on the study in general: About two fifths of the roughly 160 known CMV-associated TCRbeta sequences appeared in CD4+ memory.

The V gene lost 6 bases and the J gene lost 2 bases, with 10 bases spanning the gap. The CDR3 is 14 residues long. Germline V gives CDR1 SGHTA, CDR2 FQGTGA. The sort gate was single viable CD3+CD4+CD8-CD45RO+ cells for memory CD4+ T cells. Positive selection with CD4 microbeads enriched total CD4+ T cells. In this sample, this clone turned up once. Its antigen is currently unknown. Per the authors' pipeline: Out-of-frame sequences were removed, leaving 2 million to 2.5 million distinct TCRbeta sequences. Only in-frame clones appear in the TCRdb table, and some are missing; sequencing was by immunoSEQ multiplex PCR. D and trimming come from the DNA, and the V and J calls and clone size come from that table. Among under 70,000 clones listed, about three quarters were seen once.

The V and J genes are TRBV7-3 and TRBJ2-2; perhaps TRBD2 as D (5 bases). Sequencing was done on a sample of memory CD4+ T cells from blood. This TCR came from an adult in good health and CMV-seronegative. The CDR3 here is CASRMSGNTGELFF. CDR3 DNA sequence: TGTGCCAGCAGGATGTCGGGAAACACCGGGGAGCTGTTTTTT.